This T cell receptor (beta chain) was sequenced for a study of blood T cell repertoires in COVID-19. At the level of the study: COVID-19 samples collected from the United States, Italy and Spain covered acute and convalescent phases. T cells, B-cell-depleted T cells, or PBMCs supplied cDNA or gDNA.

While infection was still active, Seattle patients were enrolled and then followed longitudinally. In the authors' methods: For nucleated cells, counts were estimated from reference gene primer amplification. TCRdb keeps only in-frame clones here, not all; method: immunoSEQ multiplex PCR. V and J calls plus clone size are reproduced from that table; the DNA served to infer D and trimming. The sample has approximately 56,000 clones; 81% are singletons. V gave up 4 bases and J gave up 1 base; unmatched junction bases: 7. The CDR3 totals 15 residues. The V gene's germline CDR1 is SEHNR and CDR2 FQNEAQ (reference sequence).

This chain joins TRBV7-9 and TRBJ2-7, with 7 bases that match TRBD1. Specimen: peripheral blood. The receptor comes from an elderly woman with COVID-19, enrolled during active disease. The CDR3 is CASSSNRQGSYEQYF. DNA for the CDR3: TGTGCCAGCAGCTCAAATCGACAGGGTTCCTACGAGCAGTACTTC.